The next 17 T cell receptor beta chains were all read from a single sample in a study of blood T cells in healthy people across ages. A sample-barcoded 5' primer and a J-beta primer mix were used in a second PCR of roughly 7 to 11 cycles. TCRdb re-derived calls from the 5' RACE reads in MiXCR, one entry per CDR3 protein. The sample carries some 800,000 distinct CDR3 sequences, 40% to 50% recorded once. The sequencing sample was made of blood. The source is a man aged 60 to 75 in good health.

The chain has TRBV20-1 and TRBJ2-7, with D tentatively TRBD1 (8 bases). This CDR3 region has 12 residues. Between the trimmed V and J ends, which lost 8 bases and 3 bases, there was a span of 14 bases. Germline lookup yields CDR1 DFQATT and CDR2 SNEGSKA (reference sequence). The CDR3 coding sequence is TGCAGTACAGGGGGGGCCCACTACGAGCAGTACTTC. It encodes CSTGGAHYEQYF.

The rearrangement uses TRBV7-2 and TRBJ2-3; the match to TRBD1 covers 10 bases. CDR3 length: 15 amino acids. CDR1 and CDR2 from the germline V gene are SGHTA and FQGNSA. J gave up 4 bases and V 5 bases, and 6 bases lay outside the gene matches. The CDR3: CASSLQTGGADTQYF. DNA of the CDR3: TGTGCCAGCAGCCTGCAGACAGGGGGCGCAGATACGCAGTATTTT.

Points on this clonotype: This may arise from a read error, as a much more abundant clone is one base away. The V call is TRBV3-1, the J call TRBJ2-5; possible D gene TRBD1, 5 bases. This CDR3 comprises 17 residues. Germline CDR1 reads LGHDT; CDR2 reads YNNKEL (reference sequence). The CDR3 protein is CASSRVDAGQFQVTQYF. CDR3 nucleotide sequence: TGTGCCAGCAGCCGGGTCGACGCAGGACAATTCCAAGTGACCCAGTACTTC.

This clonotype was counted a single time. This chain links TRBV4-2 with TRBJ2-3; 14 bases align to TRBD2. Unmatched junction bases numbered 8, after V lost 4 bases and J lost 2 bases. The germline V gene has CDR1 LGHNA and CDR2 YNFKEQ. The CDR3 covers 18 residues. CDR3 amino acids: CASSRSGLAGAHTDTQYF. The CDR3 DNA sequence: TGTGCCAGCAGCCGGTCGGGACTAGCGGGGGCCCACACAGATACGCAGTATTTT.

The J gene is TRBJ2-5, the V gene TRBV29-1, with a tentative D call TRBD2 (6 bases). The CDR3 is 13 amino acids. The V gene's germline CDR1 is SQVTM and CDR2 ANQGSEA. V lost 7 bases and J 3 bases, leaving 15 bases between the germline ends. Here the CDR3 DNA reads TGCAGCGCTGTCGGGCTAGCGAAAGAGACCCAGTACTTC. Its protein is CSAVGLAKETQYF.

This clonotype has just a few counts. V is TRBV27 and J is TRBJ2-7; a possible D gene is TRBD2 (6 bases). The length of the CDR3 is 16 residues. V was clipped by 0 bases and J by 1 base, with 13 bases between them. Germline V gene sequence: CDR1 MNHEY, CDR2 SMNVEV (reference sequence). CDR3 sequence reads: CASSLSGPGRSYEQYF. The CDR3 DNA sequence: TGTGCCAGCAGTTTATCTGGGCCAGGGAGGTCCTACGAGCAGTACTTC.

The chain has TRBV20-1 and TRBJ1-4; unclear D gene. This CDR3 is built from 16 residues. With 0 bases removed from V and 6 bases from J, the gap between germline ends came to 17 bases. Germline-derived CDR1 and CDR2 are DFQATT and SNEGSKA (reference sequence). DNA for the CDR3: TGCAGTGCTAGAGATATGGCCCTCCGGGCTTATGAAAAACTGTTTTTT. It codes for CSARDMALRAYEKLFF.

As concerns this clonotype: This may come from a read error, since a much larger clone is one base off. V gene TRBV7-8 combines with J gene TRBJ2-5; perhaps TRBD2 as D (6 bases). Germline lookup yields CDR1 SGHVS and CDR2 FQNEAQ. The CDR3 is 14 residues long. CDR3 residues: CAGSPSGGAETQYF. In nucleotides, the CDR3 is TGTGCCGGCAGCCCTTCAGGAGGGGCAGAGACCCAGTACTTC.

This clonotype was detected only a few times. This sequence joins TRBV27 and TRBJ2-7, with D unclear. In germline, CDR1 is MNHEY, CDR2 SMNVEV (reference sequence). The CDR3 length is 13 residues. V was cut by 2 bases and J by 3 bases, with 8 bases left in between. This chain's CDR3 is CASSLVRDYEQYF. The CDR3, as DNA: TGTGCCAGCAGTTTAGTTAGGGACTACGAGCAGTACTTC.

The rearrangement links TRBV24-1 to TRBJ2-3, with D perhaps TRBD1 (6 bases). This CDR3 is built from 13 residues. Germline CDR1 and CDR2: KGHDR and SFDVKD. V was clipped by 7 bases and J by 2 bases, with 9 bases between them. DNA for the CDR3: TGTGCCACCAGGGACAGAGACACAGATACGCAGTATTTT. It is translated as CATRDRDTDTQYF.

Of note for this clonotype: Likely a read error: the CDR3 ends without its conserved phenylalanine or tryptophan. The chain uses TRBV4-1 and TRBJ1-2, with D possibly matching TRBD1 (5 bases). CDR3 length: 15 amino acids. Trimming removed 0 bases at V and 5 bases at J, with 13 bases between. Germline loops: CDR1 MGHRA, CDR2 YSYEKL. DNA for the CDR3: TGCGCCAGCAGCCAAGAAGGGACGGGGCTTTATGGCTACACCATC. Translating it yields CASSQEGTGLYGYTI.

The J gene is TRBJ2-2, the V gene TRBV6-2 or TRBV6-3; no clear D. Looked up from germline, CDR1 is MNHEY and CDR2 is SVGEGT. V shed 2 bases and J shed 4 bases, with 11 bases lying between them. This CDR3 is 15 amino acids long. The CDR3: CASSYGRWGTGELFF. The CDR3 bases are TGTGCCAGCAGTTACGGTCGTTGGGGCACCGGGGAGCTGTTTTTT.

The chain employs TRBV4-3 and TRBJ2-1, with D possibly TRBD2 on 5 matching bases. This CDR3 contains 16 residues. V lost 0 bases and J lost 3, with 12 bases in between. The germline gives CDR1 LGHNA, CDR2 YSLEER. As DNA, the CDR3 is TGCGCCAGCAGCCAAGAGCCGGGGTCTGTCTACAATGAGCAGTTCTTC. It specifies CASSQEPGSVYNEQFF.

This clonotype was seen only a few times. The chain's CDR3 is CSARETGASGYTF. As DNA, the CDR3 is TGCAGTGCTAGAGAAACGGGAGCTAGTGGCTACACCTTC. The rearrangement joins TRBV20-1 to TRBJ1-2; D is ambiguous. This CDR3 region has 13 residues. The germline CDR1 and CDR2 sequences are DFQATT and SNEGSKA (reference sequence). The V and J ends lost 0 bases and 7 bases respectively, with 12 bases between them.

The chain combines TRBV20-1 with TRBJ2-1, with D maybe TRBD1 (6 bases). Trimming removed 1 base from V and 4 bases from J, with 8 bases in between. CDR1 is DFQATT, CDR2 SNEGSKA, per germline (reference sequence). The CDR3 consists of 13 residues. CDR3 sequence reads: CSARGTEYNEQFF. Here the CDR3 DNA reads TGCAGTGCTAGAGGGACAGAGTACAATGAGCAGTTCTTC.

This clonotype showed up just a few times. The chain combines TRBV9 with TRBJ2-7; 11 bases align to TRBD2. Germline V gene sequence: CDR1 SGDLS, CDR2 YYNGEE. With V trimmed by 4 bases and J by 3 bases, 9 bases remained unmatched. This CDR3 is built from 16 residues. The CDR3 loop is CASSPRTSGLHYEQYF. CDR3 sequence (DNA): TGTGCCAGCAGCCCGCGGACTAGCGGGCTCCACTACGAGCAGTACTTC.

The chain joins TRBV11-2 to TRBJ2-3, with D tentatively TRBD2 (5 bases). Per germline, CDR1 SGHAT and CDR2 FQNNGV. Trimming pared 3 bases from V and 0 bases from J, leaving 10 bases between. The length of the CDR3 is 15 residues. This CDR3 reads CASSFHGVSTDTQYF. CDR3 in DNA: TGTGCCAGCAGCTTCCACGGGGTTAGCACAGATACGCAGTATTTT.